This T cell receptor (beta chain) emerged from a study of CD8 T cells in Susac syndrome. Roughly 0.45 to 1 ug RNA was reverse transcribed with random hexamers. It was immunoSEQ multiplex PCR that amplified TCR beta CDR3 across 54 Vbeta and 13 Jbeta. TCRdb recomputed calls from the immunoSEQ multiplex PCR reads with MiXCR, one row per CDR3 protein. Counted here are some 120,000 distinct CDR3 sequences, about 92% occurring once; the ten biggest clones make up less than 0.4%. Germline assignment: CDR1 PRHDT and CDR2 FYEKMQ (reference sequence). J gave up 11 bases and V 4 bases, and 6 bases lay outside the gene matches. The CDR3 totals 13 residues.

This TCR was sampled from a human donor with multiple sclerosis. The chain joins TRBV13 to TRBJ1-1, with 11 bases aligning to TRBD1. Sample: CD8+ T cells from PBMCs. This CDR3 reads CASSYGTGGEAFF. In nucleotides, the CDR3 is TGTGCCAGCAGCTATGGGACAGGGGGAGAGGCTTTCTTT.